These 10 T cell receptor beta chains came from one sample sequenced in a study of blood T cells in healthy people across ages. Alongside a J-beta primer mix, a sample-barcoded 5' primer served in a second PCR lasting roughly 7 to 11 cycles. From the 5' RACE reads, TCRdb called clonotypes with MiXCR, one entry per CDR3 protein. The table has about 1,000,000 distinct CDR3 sequences, 35% to 50% seen once; the top ten hold about 20%. The sample was blood. Every receptor here comes from a woman aged 55-70 years in good health.

CDR3 nucleotides: TGTGCCAGCAGCCAATATGTGGAAGGTGAGCAGTACTTC. Its translation: CASSQYVEGEQYF. V and J are TRBV4-2 and TRBJ2-5; D not certain. This CDR3 contains 13 residues. Germline V lookup: CDR1 LGHNA, CDR2 YNFKEQ. The V and J ends lost 2 bases and 11 bases respectively, with 15 bases between them.

The V call is TRBV3-1, the J call TRBJ1-1, with D perhaps matching TRBD1 (5 bases). The CDR3 runs to 14 residues. V lost 1 base to trimming and J lost 1 base, with 7 bases between them. CDR1 and CDR2 (germline): LGHDT, YNNKEL (reference sequence). CDR3 region: CASSQAGQNTEAFF. The CDR3 bases are TGTGCCAGCAGCCAAGCGGGGCAGAACACTGAAGCTTTCTTT.

DNA of the CDR3: TGTGCCAGCAGCCAAGTGAGATCCGGCGAGCAGTACTTC. The encoded protein is CASSQVRSGEQYF. This chain joins TRBV14 and TRBJ2-5, with D uncertain. The J call may be in error: the DNA end matches TRBJ2-7 better. The germline gives CDR1 SGHDN, CDR2 FVKESK. CDR3 size: 13 residues.

This clonotype has more than one count but fewer than ten. The chain carries TRBV5-1 and TRBJ2-6, with D perhaps matching TRBD1 (5 bases). Germline assignment: CDR1 SGHRS and CDR2 YFSETQ. V shed 2 bases and J shed 1 base, with 13 bases lying between them. The CDR3 runs 17 residues. CDR3 amino acids: CASSLGHMSSGANVLTF. Here the CDR3 DNA reads TGCGCCAGCAGCTTAGGACACATGAGTTCTGGGGCCAACGTCCTGACTTTC. The entire variable domain, with the rest obtained from reference TRBV5-1 and TRBJ2-6, is as follows: KAGVTQTPRYLIKTRGQQVTLSCSPISGHRSVSWYQQTPGQGLQFLFEYFSETQRNKGNFPGRFSGRQFSNSRSEMNVSTLELGDSALYLCASSLGHMSSGANVLTFGAGSRLTVL.

This sequence joins TRBV27 and TRBJ1-1, with a possible D match to TRBD1 (5 bases). Germline V gene sequence: CDR1 MNHEY, CDR2 SMNVEV (reference sequence). The CDR3 contains 13 residues. V lost 4 bases and J lost 4, with 10 bases in between. CDR3 nucleotides: TGTGCCAGCAGTTCTAAGGGGATCACTGAAGCTTTCTTT. Encoded protein: CASSSKGITEAFF.

This chain joins TRBV5-1 and TRBJ2-3, with TRBD1 matching over 7 bases. This CDR3 contains 15 residues. CDR1 SGHRS and CDR2 YFSETQ come from the germline V gene. The trim removed 3 bases at V and 4 bases at J, leaving 8 bases unmatched. The CDR3 DNA follows: TGCGCCAGCAGCTCCGACAGGGCGGGCGCAGATACGCAGTATTTT. As protein: CASSSDRAGADTQYF.

This sequence joins TRBV20-1 and TRBJ1-1; D ambiguous. Trimming stripped 5 bases from V and 1 base from J, with 17 bases between. Per germline, CDR1 DFQATT and CDR2 SNEGSKA (reference sequence). The CDR3 contains 15 residues. CDR3 sequence: CSARGSLPPNTEAFF. CDR3 nucleotides: TGCAGTGCTCGCGGATCCCTCCCACCGAACACTGAAGCTTTCTTT.

V is TRBV7-8 and J is TRBJ2-3, with no clear D. The CDR3 is 17 residues long. Germline CDR1 and CDR2: SGHVS and FQNEAQ. V was cut by 2 bases and J by 1 base, with 16 bases left in between. CDR3 coding DNA: TGTGCCAGCAGCTTACGCCAAGGGTCCTCGCGCACAGATACGCAGTATTTT. This sequence encodes CASSLRQGSSRTDTQYF.

V usage is TRBV4-1 and J usage is TRBJ2-7; D is undetermined. CDR1 MGHRA and CDR2 YSYEKL come from the germline V gene. The CDR3 is 14 amino acids. Trimming cost V 3 bases and J 0 bases, with 9 bases left between them. The CDR3 sequence is CASSQSRDSYEQYF. Written as DNA, the CDR3 is TGCGCCAGCAGCCAGAGCAGAGACTCCTACGAGCAGTACTTC.

As regards this clonotype: A much larger clone sits a single nucleotide away, making a read error possible. The chain employs TRBV6-5 and TRBJ2-3; weak D call: TRBD1 (6 bases). The germline V gene encodes CDR1 MNHEY and CDR2 SVGAGI. This CDR3 is 15 amino acids long. The CDR3, as DNA: TGTGCCTGCAGTCCCGGGACAATAAACACAGATACGCAGTATTTT. This sequence encodes CACSPGTINTDTQYF.